A selection of T cell receptor beta chains follows, all from one sample in a study of OX40 agonist ivuxolimab in advanced cancers. Sequencing was performed with immunoSEQ multiplex PCR; in TCRdb, only in-frame clones are kept and a portion is missing. In the table there are tens of thousands of clones, roughly 77% of which are singletons. The sequencing here drew on CD4+ or CD8+ T cells sorted from blood, taken in a trial of the OX40 agonist ivuxolimab. These receptors came from an adult with an advanced solid tumor such as melanoma, head and neck, liver or kidney cancer. Each CDR3 is given with its conserved first and last residue. D genes are given only for firm matches. Not every row has a clone size; where given, it reads once, few, many or a size class.

DNA | CDR3 | V | size | D | J
TGTGCCAGCAGCGAAAGCCACCACGCTCAGGGGAGTGGGACTGAAGCTTTCTTT | CASSESHHAQGSGTEAFF | TRBV9 | . | . | TRBJ1-1
TGTGCCAGCAGCCCCCGGGACAGGGGACGGGAAAAACTGTTTTTT | CASSPRDRGREKLFF | TRBV6-6 | . | TRBD1 | TRBJ1-4
TGTGCCAGCAGCGAAGCAGGGGGGTCCAATGGCTACACCTTC | CASSEAGGSNGYTF | TRBV9 | . | TRBD1 | TRBJ1-2
TGTGCCAGTAGAAACATCCTTATAAACAGGGGGAACTATGGCTACACCTTC | CASRNILINRGNYGYTF | TRBV19 | . | TRBD1 | TRBJ1-2
TGTGCCAGCAGCTTAGTTCAGAGCGGGGCTGGCTACACCTTC | CASSLVQSGAGYTF | TRBV7-9 | . | . | TRBJ1-2
TGTGCCAGCAGTTTTGTGGGTCAGCCCCAGCATTTT | CASSFVGQPQHF | TRBV27 | . | . | TRBJ1-5
TGTGCCAGCAGCCCCGACTCCTACAATGAGCAGTTCTTC | CASSPDSYNEQFF | TRBV11-1 | many | . | TRBJ2-1
TGTGCCAGCAGCCATCCGACAGGGGGCGCGGGGACCTACGAGCAGTACTTC | CASSHPTGGAGTYEQYF | TRBV14 | few | TRBD1 | TRBJ2-7
TGTGCCATCAGTGAGAGACCGGGACAGGGCAATCAGCCCCAGCATTTT | CAISERPGQGNQPQHF | TRBV10-3 | . | TRBD1 | TRBJ1-5
TGTGCCAGTAGTAGCGAAGCCATTAACTATGGCTACACCTTC | CASSSEAINYGYTF | TRBV19 | few | . | TRBJ1-2
TGTGCCAGCAGTGGACAGGTTTACAATGAGCAGTTCTTC | CASSGQVYNEQFF | TRBV28 | . | TRBD1 | TRBJ2-1
TGCGCCAGCAGCTTGGGTGGGAACCGTTACGAGCAGTACTTC | CASSLGGNRYEQYF | TRBV5-1 | . | . | TRBJ2-7
TGTGCCAGCAGCTTAGTTCAGGGGGCGTACGAGCAGTACTTC | CASSLVQGAYEQYF | TRBV7-6 | . | TRBD1 | TRBJ2-7
TGCAGTGCTAGATTCGGATACGAGCAGTACTTC | CSARFGYEQYF | TRBV20-1 | . | . | TRBJ2-7
TGTGCCAGCAGTGAATGGGAGAACGAGCAGTACTTC | CASSEWENEQYF | TRBV25-1 | . | . | TRBJ2-7
TGTGCCAGCAGTTTAGCGGGAGAGAGATCCTACAATGAGCAGTTCTTC | CASSLAGERSYNEQFF | TRBV28 | . | TRBD2 | TRBJ2-1
TGTGCCAGCAGTGTAGCTAGCGGCGGCACAGATACGCAGTATTTT | CASSVASGGTDTQYF | TRBV6-1 | . | TRBD2 | TRBJ2-3
TGTGCCAGCAGCCCCGGGACTAGCGGCACAGATACGCAGTATTTT | CASSPGTSGTDTQYF | TRBV7-3 | . | TRBD2 | TRBJ2-3
TGTGCCTGGAGCGTAAGGGGTTACGAGCAGTACTTC | CAWSVRGYEQYF | TRBV30 | . | . | TRBJ2-7
TGTGCCAGCATCCTCGGGTTTAGCGGGACGAACACCGGGGAGCTGTTTTTT | CASILGFSGTNTGELFF | TRBV7-9 | . | TRBD2 | TRBJ2-2
TGTGCCAGCAGTTACAGGGGATACCTCTCTGGAAACACCATATATTTT | CASSYRGYLSGNTIYF | TRBV28 | once | TRBD1 | TRBJ1-3
TGTGCCAGCAGTCCGGGAGGTGCAGATACGCAGTATTTT | CASSPGGADTQYF | TRBV2 | . | TRBD2 | TRBJ2-3
TGTGCCAGTAGTATGGGACAGGGGGCCGAGCAGTACTTC | CASSMGQGAEQYF | TRBV19 | . | TRBD1 | TRBJ2-7
TGTGCCAGCAGCACAACTAGCGGGAGCCCCTCCTACGAGCAGTACTTC | CASSTTSGSPSYEQYF | TRBV7-9 | . | TRBD2 | TRBJ2-7
TGCAGCGTTGAAGAAATAACCGGGACAGGGGCGAACACTGAAGCTTTCTTT | CSVEEITGTGANTEAFF | TRBV29-1 | . | TRBD1 | TRBJ1-1
TGTGCCACTGTACAGGAGACGAACACTGAAGCTTTCTTT | CATVQETNTEAFF | TRBV6-1 | . | . | TRBJ1-1
TGTGCCAGCAGTGAAACAGCCTATAGCAATCAGCCCCAGCATTTT | CASSETAYSNQPQHF | TRBV6-1 | medium-sized | . | TRBJ1-5
TGCAGCGTTGAAAGGGCGGATGGCTACACCTTC | CSVERADGYTF | TRBV29-1 | . | . | TRBJ1-2
TGTGCCAGCAGCCTCAGGACCCTCTACGAGCAGTACTTC | CASSLRTLYEQYF | TRBV14 | . | . | TRBJ2-7
TGTGCCAGCAGCGTGAGCGGGGGGGCGAGCACAGATACGCAGTATTTT | CASSVSGGASTDTQYF | TRBV9 | . | TRBD2 | TRBJ2-3
TGTGCCAGCAGCGTAGATGGGGGAAGGTACGAGCAGTACTTC | CASSVDGGRYEQYF | TRBV9 | . | . | TRBJ2-7
TGTGCCAGCAGTGAGGAAACAGGGAATCATGGCTACACCTTC | CASSEETGNHGYTF | TRBV2 | . | . | TRBJ1-2
TGTGCCAGCAGCTTGCGGTGGCAGGCAACCTCCATCACGGGGGAGCAGTACTTC | CASSLRWQATSITGEQYF | TRBV7-2 | . | . | TRBJ2-7
TGTGCCAGCAGTCCTGGGGAGACCCAGTACTTC | CASSPGETQYF | TRBV25-1 | . | . | TRBJ2-5
TGTGCCAGCAGTGTCTACGAGCAGTACTTC | CASSVYEQYF | TRBV2 | . | . | TRBJ2-7
TGTGCCCTCAGCGCGGGGGGGCATGGATACGAGCAGTACTTC | CALSAGGHGYEQYF | TRBV7-9 | . | TRBD2 | TRBJ2-7
TGTGCCAGCAGCTTTACCCCGGTCCCTGATCAGCCCCAGCATTTT | CASSFTPVPDQPQHF | TRBV7-4 | . | . | TRBJ1-5
TGTGCCAGCAGCTTAGTTCAGGGTGAGGCTGAAGCTTTCTTT | CASSLVQGEAEAFF | TRBV7-9 | . | . | TRBJ1-1
TGTGCCAGCAGTTACTCTCCGCTTAACTCTGGAAACACCATATATTTT | CASSYSPLNSGNTIYF | TRBV6-5 | . | . | TRBJ1-3
TGCGCCAGCAGCCGAACGTTTCCCGGGACAGGGGTCCAAGAGACCCAGTACTTC | CASSRTFPGTGVQETQYF | TRBV4-1 | . | TRBD1 | TRBJ2-5
TGTGCCAGCAGCGGGGACAGGAAAGGGGCTGGGGCCAACGTCCTGACTTTC | CASSGDRKGAGANVLTF | TRBV9 | . | TRBD1 | TRBJ2-6
TGTGCCAGCAGTGAAGTGGGGGGAAACTCCTACGAGCAGTACTTC | CASSEVGGNSYEQYF | TRBV2 | . | . | TRBJ2-7
TGTGCCAGCAGCTCCGTGTTGGGCGTGGAGACCCAGTACTTC | CASSSVLGVETQYF | TRBV7-9 | . | . | TRBJ2-5
TGTGCCAGTAGTAGGGGACAGGGGCCACTGTACCAAGAGACCCAGTACTTC | CASSRGQGPLYQETQYF | TRBV19 | . | TRBD1 | TRBJ2-5
TGTGCCAGCAGCTTGAATGTGAATTTAGAGACCCAGTACTTC | CASSLNVNLETQYF | TRBV5-6 | . | . | TRBJ2-5
TGTGCCAGCAGCCCAGAGGTTTCGGGGGTCCGCCCCCAGTACTTC | CASSPEVSGVRPQYF | TRBV7-9 | . | . | TRBJ2-5
TGTGCCAGCAGTTTTGCGGGAAGCTCACAAGAGACCCAGTACTTC | CASSFAGSSQETQYF | TRBV27 | . | . | TRBJ2-5
TGTGCCAGCAGCCTGGGAGCTAGCGTAATAGAGACCCAGTACTTC | CASSLGASVIETQYF | TRBV5-4 | . | . | TRBJ2-5
TGTGCCAGCACCCAATTTGCTGGGGCCAACGTCCTGACTTTC | CASTQFAGANVLTF | TRBV7-6 | . | . | TRBJ2-6
TGTGCCAGCAGGTTGAACACTGAAGCTTTCTTT | CASRLNTEAFF | TRBV27 | . | . | TRBJ1-1
TGTGCCAGCAGCCCAGGGGGCACCGGGGAGCTGTTTTTT | CASSPGGTGELFF | TRBV11-2 | . | TRBD1 | TRBJ2-2
TGTGCCACCAGCGGCCCGGTCGCGGGGGGAGAGACCCAGTACTTC | CATSGPVAGGETQYF | TRBV15 | few | TRBD2 | TRBJ2-5
TGTGCCAGCAGACCACCGCTAGGACAGCTTCGTACAGATACGCAGTATTTT | CASRPPLGQLRTDTQYF | TRBV7-9 | . | . | TRBJ2-3
TGCGCCAGCAGCCAAGATTCGATCGAGGCCTGGAACACTGAAGCTTTCTTT | CASSQDSIEAWNTEAFF | TRBV4-1 | . | . | TRBJ1-1